This is a list of T cell receptor beta chains from one sample in a study of cytomegalovirus exposure and HLA in healthy donors. Data came from immunoSEQ multiplex PCR; TCRdb stores just in-frame clones and leaves some out. The profile shows some 100,000 clones, 80% to 90% of them singletons. The sample was PBMCs. These receptors were collected from a woman aged 18-29 years in good health and CMV-seronegative. CDR3s include the opening cysteine and the closing phenylalanine or tryptophan.

>TRBJ1-2|TRBV7-9
CASSLGTGEVYGYTF
>TRBJ2-7|TRBV28
CASSLSGTGGYEQYF
>TRBJ2-2|TRBV27
CASREYTGELFF
>TRBJ2-7|TRBV14
CASSQSGEQYF
>TRBJ2-1|TRBV27
CASSLSRLHSSYNEQFF
>TRBJ2-7|TRBV5-1
CASSPAGGREQYF
>TRBJ2-3|TRBV28
CASRPGLAGTDTQYF
>TRBJ2-5|TRBV2
CASSGGRAIGETQYF
>TRBJ2-2|TRBV28
CAAKTSAQGAYTGELFF
>TRBJ1-2|TRBV7-9
CSSSRQGVGGYTF
>TRBJ2-3|TRBV27
CASSISGGAADTQYF
>TRBJ1-2|TRBV27
CASSPRGANYGYTF
>TRBJ2-1|TRBV28
CASSSAGTSGSDEQFF